These 6 T cell receptor beta chains were all obtained from the same sample, sequenced in a study of T cells in Graves' hyperthyroidism and ophthalmopathy. RNA transcripts yielded amplified TCR beta CDR3 regions. TCR CDR3 regions were first amplified by RT-PCR with HTBI primers. TCRdb itself ran the multiplex PCR reads through MiXCR, one entry per CDR3 protein. The table lists around 34,000 distinct CDR3 sequences, approximately 50% of them singletons. The sample comprised blood. These receptors originate from a woman between 40 and 50 years old with Graves' ophthalmopathy.

This clonotype is medium-sized. This chain links TRBV24-1 with TRBJ2-3; 14 nucleotides align to TRBD2. The CDR3 sequence is 17 residues long. The V gene's germline CDR1 is KGHDR and CDR2 SFDVKD. Trimming removed 4 bases from V and 3 bases from J; junction bases left unmatched: 5. This CDR3 is CATSETRTSGRTDTQYF. The CDR3 nucleotides are TGTGCCACCAGTGAGACCCGGACTAGCGGGAGGACAGATACGCAGTATTTT.

This clonotype qualifies as medium-sized (0.01 to 0.1%). V usage is TRBV7-9 and J usage is TRBJ1-1, with D maybe TRBD1 (5 bases). Trimming pared 1 base from V and 6 bases from J, leaving 12 bases between. The CDR3 is 14 residues long. The germline CDR1 and CDR2 sequences are SEHNR and FQNEAQ (reference sequence). This CDR3 is CASSLDGAGAEAFF. CDR3 coding DNA: TGTGCCAGCAGCTTAGATGGGGCCGGCGCTGAAGCTTTCTTT. Full variable domain (remainder filled in from reference TRBV7-9 and TRBJ1-1): DTGVSQNPRHKITKRGQNVTFRCDPISEHNRLYWYRQTLGQGPEFLTYFQNEAQLEKSRLLSDRFSAERPKGSFSTLEIQRTEQGDSAMYLCASSLDGAGAEAFFGQGTRLTVV.

The table lists this clonotype with many counts. The V call is TRBV6-5, the J call TRBJ1-5, with 7 positions matching TRBD1. J gave up 3 bases and V 6 bases, and 8 bases lay outside the gene matches. Per the germline V gene, CDR1 is MNHEY and CDR2 is SVGAGI. CDR3 length: 15 residues. This chain's CDR3 is CASSPGGAINQPQHF. The CDR3 nucleotides read TGTGCCAGCAGCCCAGGGGGGGCCATCAATCAGCCCCAGCATTTT.

This clonotype was observed many times. This chain links TRBV11-1 with TRBJ2-7, with D possibly being TRBD2 (6 bases). The CDR3 sequence is 14 residues long. The germline gives CDR1 SGHAT, CDR2 FQDESV (reference sequence). Trimming cost V 5 bases and J 2 bases, with 13 bases left between them. The CDR3 sequence is CASSASGGTYEQYF. Written as DNA, the CDR3 is TGTGCCAGCAGCGCCAGCGGAGGGACCTACGAGCAGTACTTC.

This clonotype was observed a handful of times. This chain connects TRBV12-3 or TRBV12-4 to TRBJ2-3; 7 nucleotides match TRBD2. The CDR3 loop spans 12 amino acids. Germline trimming cut 2 bases from V and 8 bases from J; bases unmatched to any gene: 1. The CDR3 region has the DNA TGTGCCAGCAGTTTATCGGGGGGTACGCAGTATTTT. Protein sequence: CASSLSGGTQYF.

This clonotype was recorded many times. This may stem from a read error, because a much larger clone lies one nucleotide away. The genes are TRBV20-1 and TRBJ2-7, with 8 bases matching TRBD2. Germline values: CDR1 DFQATT, CDR2 SNEGSKA (reference sequence). The CDR3 extends over 14 amino acids. The CDR3, as DNA: TGCAGACCGTCCCGGCGGGGGGATTCCTACGAGCGGTACTTC. Translation: CRPSRRGDSYERYF.